These T cell receptor beta chains were read from a single sample in a study of blood T cell repertoires in COVID-19. Using immunoSEQ multiplex PCR, the repertoire was profiled, and TCRdb retains in-frame clones only, with some absent. The table has about 100,000 clones, 80% seen once. Sequencing was carried out using peripheral blood. The source is a man between 65 and 85 years old with active or convalescent COVID-19. CDR3s include the opening cysteine and the closing phenylalanine or tryptophan. Only part of the rows carry a size: once, few, many, or a class if the clone is expanded.

V: TRBV6-8; size: .; CDR3: CASKRTGTLSNQPQHF
V: TRBV27; size: .; CDR3: CASSRTDYNSPLHF
V: TRBV5-1; size: .; CDR3: CASSLALAASYEQYF
V: TRBV6-2/TRBV6-3; size: .; CDR3: CASSYPPGQLYHYEQYF
V: TRBV30; size: .; CDR3: CAWSVQGMGNSPLHF
V: TRBV7-2; size: few; CDR3: CASSLVKIGQGALYGYTF
V: TRBV5-1; size: few; CDR3: CASSSGLAGVSTGELFF
V: TRBV7-3; size: .; CDR3: CASSFSGGAGNEQFF
V: TRBV12-3/TRBV12-4; size: once; CDR3: CASSYAVTYEQYF
V: TRBV28; size: many; CDR3: CASSSLPLAGGRHEQYF
V: TRBV6-5; size: .; CDR3: CASSYGDTRTQYF
V: TRBV11-1; size: .; CDR3: CASSLGQATYEQYF
V: TRBV6-2/TRBV6-3; size: .; CDR3: CASSYWRGTEAFF
V: TRBV18; size: .; CDR3: CASSPPMAAGANVLTF
V: TRBV24-1; size: .; CDR3: CATSDATSGGRNEQFF
V: TRBV24-1; size: .; CDR3: CATSDSSTGYSNQPQHF
V: TRBV28; size: .; CDR3: CASRIPPRGYTF
V: TRBV28; size: .; CDR3: CASSPGGFSNQPQHF
V: TRBV5-6; size: .; CDR3: CASSSGLYNSPLHF
V: TRBV3-1/TRBV3-2; size: .; CDR3: CASSQSVQSTDTQYF
V: TRBV4-1; size: .; CDR3: CASSARDRGADTQYF
V: TRBV21-1; size: .; CDR3: CASSKKGDRGNEKLFF
V: TRBV6-4; size: once; CDR3: CASSDSRQGRQPQHF
V: TRBV4-3; size: .; CDR3: CASSRGQTGGNTIYF
V: TRBV4-3; size: .; CDR3: CASSQEIQGNYNEQFF
V: TRBV4-1; size: few; CDR3: CASSQSHSTNNYGYTF
V: TRBV5-1; size: .; CDR3: CASSPGLATGSTDTQYF
V: TRBV2; size: .; CDR3: CASSAEGRTEAFF
V: TRBV29-1; size: .; CDR3: CSVEFVAGAGETQYF
V: TRBV5-5; size: once; CDR3: CASSLSLAGASTDTQYF
V: TRBV6-5; size: .; CDR3: CASSRVKSGANVLTF
V: TRBV12-5; size: .; CDR3: CASGLGPTPWVAGTGELFF
V: TRBV5-1; size: .; CDR3: CATREQTGMTDTQYF
V: TRBV18; size: .; CDR3: CASSPGQGRYQPQHF
V: TRBV5-1; size: .; CDR3: CASSLAGGQPQHF
V: TRBV21-1; size: .; CDR3: CASSKGGGPGNNQPQHF
V: TRBV24-1; size: .; CDR3: CATSDDRETQYF
V: TRBV7-9; size: .; CDR3: CASSSGQGREKLFF
V: TRBV4-1; size: .; CDR3: CASSHGTLNTGELFF
V: TRBV7-8; size: .; CDR3: CASSLTDSYEQYF
V: TRBV28; size: .; CDR3: CASSPTGYRLFF
V: TRBV30; size: .; CDR3: CAWGFPGTGINQPQHF
V: TRBV3-1/TRBV3-2; size: .; CDR3: CASSQGMEVTEAFF
V: TRBV4-2; size: once; CDR3: CASSQGRGGQPQHF
V: TRBV6-5; size: few; CDR3: CASSSTGISEKLFF
V: TRBV27; size: .; CDR3: CASSSIGGIKNIQYF
V: TRBV5-1; size: .; CDR3: CASSPGALTGLETEAFF
V: TRBV30; size: .; CDR3: CAWTVSGNTIYF
V: TRBV10-3; size: .; CDR3: CAISESEGREQYF
V: TRBV11-2; size: .; CDR3: CASSLDPSTGELFF
V: TRBV24-1; size: .; CDR3: CATSDFSGTESTDTQYF
V: TRBV29-1; size: .; CDR3: CSETGGLGNTEAFF
V: TRBV5-8; size: .; CDR3: CASSRDRAETQYF
V: TRBV12-3/TRBV12-4; size: few; CDR3: CASSFYGDTQYF
V: TRBV5-4; size: .; CDR3: CASSSKTGTRILNEQFF